The source of this TCR beta chain is a study of human T cells and chemical hapten exposure. In germline, CDR1 is MNHEY, CDR2 SVGAGI. CDR3 length: 18 residues. The V and J ends lost 2 bases and 0 bases, in that order; junction bases with no gene match: 4. This clonotype has a handful of counts. TCRdb fed the RACE reads into MiXCR, producing one record per CDR3 protein. Altogether some 250,000 distinct CDR3 sequences are present, 7.5% to 9% being singletons, with the ten largest covering approximately 1.2%. This sample's time point: pre-sensitization, week 0. Treatment in this sample: therapeutic diphenylcyclopropenone sensitization with weekly scalp DPC.

The V call is TRBV6-5, the J call TRBJ2-3, with TRBD2 matching over 14 bases. The input for sequencing was whole blood, taken in connection with sensitization to the hapten diphenylcyclopropenone (DPC). The origin of this receptor is a man between 18 and 29 years old with alopecia areata. Some clones in this sample may be carry-over from other donors' samples. CDR3 region: CASSYVGTSGSSTDTQYF. The CDR3 coding sequence is TGTGCCAGCAGTTACGTCGGGACTAGCGGGAGCAGCACAGATACGCAGTATTTT.